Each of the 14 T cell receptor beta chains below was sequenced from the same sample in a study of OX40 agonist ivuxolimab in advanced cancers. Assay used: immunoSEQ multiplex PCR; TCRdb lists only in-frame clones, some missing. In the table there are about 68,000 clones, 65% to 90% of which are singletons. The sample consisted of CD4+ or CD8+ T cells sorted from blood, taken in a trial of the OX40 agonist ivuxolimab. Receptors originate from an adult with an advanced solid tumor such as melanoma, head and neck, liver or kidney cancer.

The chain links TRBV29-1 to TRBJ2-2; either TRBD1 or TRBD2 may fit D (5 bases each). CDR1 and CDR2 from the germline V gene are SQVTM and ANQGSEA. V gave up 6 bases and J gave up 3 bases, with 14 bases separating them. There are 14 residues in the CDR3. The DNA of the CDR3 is TGCAGCGTCCACACTCAGGGACACACCGGGGAGCTGTTTTTT. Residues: CSVHTQGHTGELFF.

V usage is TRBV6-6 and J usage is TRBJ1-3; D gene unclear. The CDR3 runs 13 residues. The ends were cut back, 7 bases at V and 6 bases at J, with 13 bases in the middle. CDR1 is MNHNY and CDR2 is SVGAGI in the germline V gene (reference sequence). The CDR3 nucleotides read TGTGCCAGCACTATCCGGGAGGAAAACACCATATATTTT. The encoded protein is CASTIREENTIYF.

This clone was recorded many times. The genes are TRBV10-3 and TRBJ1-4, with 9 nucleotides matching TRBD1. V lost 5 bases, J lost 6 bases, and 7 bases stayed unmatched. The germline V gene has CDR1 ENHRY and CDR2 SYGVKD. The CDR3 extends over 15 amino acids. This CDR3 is CAISNPQGADEKLFF. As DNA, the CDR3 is TGTGCCATCAGTAACCCACAGGGGGCAGATGAAAAACTGTTTTTT.

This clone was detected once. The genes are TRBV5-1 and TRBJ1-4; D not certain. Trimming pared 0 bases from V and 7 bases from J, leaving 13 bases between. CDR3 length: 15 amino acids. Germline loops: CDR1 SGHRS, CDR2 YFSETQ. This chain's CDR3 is CASSLELAGAEKLFF. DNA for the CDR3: TGCGCCAGCAGCTTGGAGTTGGCAGGTGCTGAAAAACTGTTTTTT.

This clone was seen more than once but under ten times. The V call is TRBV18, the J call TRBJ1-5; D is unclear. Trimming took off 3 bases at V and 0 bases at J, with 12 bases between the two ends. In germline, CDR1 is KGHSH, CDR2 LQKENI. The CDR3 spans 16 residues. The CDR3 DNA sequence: TGTGCCAGCTCACCCGGGCGGCTGTATAGCAATCAGCCCCAGCATTTT. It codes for CASSPGRLYSNQPQHF.

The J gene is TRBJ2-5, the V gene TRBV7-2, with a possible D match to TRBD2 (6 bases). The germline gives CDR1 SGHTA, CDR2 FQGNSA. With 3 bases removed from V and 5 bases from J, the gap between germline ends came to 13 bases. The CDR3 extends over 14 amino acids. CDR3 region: CASSFGSRGETQYF. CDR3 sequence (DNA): TGTGCCAGCAGCTTTGGGTCCCGGGGGGAGACCCAGTACTTC.

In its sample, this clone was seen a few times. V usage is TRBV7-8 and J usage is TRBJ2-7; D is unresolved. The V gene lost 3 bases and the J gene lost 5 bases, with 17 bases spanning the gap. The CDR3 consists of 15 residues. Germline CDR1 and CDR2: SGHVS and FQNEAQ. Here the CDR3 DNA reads TGTGCCAGCAGCTTGGGTACCGGGTTTAGCAACGAGCAGTACTTC. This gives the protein CASSLGTGFSNEQYF.

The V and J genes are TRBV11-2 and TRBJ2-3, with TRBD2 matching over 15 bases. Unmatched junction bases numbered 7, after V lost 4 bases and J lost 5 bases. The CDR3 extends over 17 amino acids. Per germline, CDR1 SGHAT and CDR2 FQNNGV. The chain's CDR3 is CASSSGTSGGQRDTQYF. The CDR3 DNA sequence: TGTGCCAGCAGCTCGGGGACTAGCGGGGGGCAGAGAGATACGCAGTATTTT.

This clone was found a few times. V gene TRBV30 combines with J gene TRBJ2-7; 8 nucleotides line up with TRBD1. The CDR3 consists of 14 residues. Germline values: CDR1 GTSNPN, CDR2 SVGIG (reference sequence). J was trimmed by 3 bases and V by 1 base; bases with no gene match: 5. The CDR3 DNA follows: TGTGCCTGGAGTGGAGGACAGGGACACTACGAGCAGTACTTC. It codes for CAWSGGQGHYEQYF.

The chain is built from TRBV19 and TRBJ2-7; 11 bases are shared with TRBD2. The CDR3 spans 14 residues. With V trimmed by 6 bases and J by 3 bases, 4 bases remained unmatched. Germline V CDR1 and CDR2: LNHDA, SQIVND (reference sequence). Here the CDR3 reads CASSLAGGNYEQYF. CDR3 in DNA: TGTGCCAGTAGCCTAGCGGGGGGCAACTACGAGCAGTACTTC.

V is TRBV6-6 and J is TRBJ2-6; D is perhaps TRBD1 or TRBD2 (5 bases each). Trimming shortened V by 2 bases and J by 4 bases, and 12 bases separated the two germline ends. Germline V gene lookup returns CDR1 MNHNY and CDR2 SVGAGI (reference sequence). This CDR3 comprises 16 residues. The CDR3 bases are TGTGCCAGCAGTTACGGGACGAGAAAGGGGGCCAACGTCCTGACTTTC. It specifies CASSYGTRKGANVLTF.

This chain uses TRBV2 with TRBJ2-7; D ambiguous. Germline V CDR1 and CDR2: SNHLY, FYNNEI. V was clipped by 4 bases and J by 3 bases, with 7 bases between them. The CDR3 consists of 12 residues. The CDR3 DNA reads TGTGCCAGCAGTGTTCTGTACTACGAGCAGTACTTC. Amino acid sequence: CASSVLYYEQYF.

The CDR3 region has the DNA TGTGCAAGTCGCTTGCCTGACAGGAAGTATGGTGGTTCACCCCTCCACTTT. The encoded protein is CASRLPDRKYGGSPLHF. This chain connects TRBV12-2 to TRBJ1-6; the DNA was not compared with TRBD1, the D call given in the table. TRBV12-2 is assigned pseudogene status. This CDR3 contains 17 residues.

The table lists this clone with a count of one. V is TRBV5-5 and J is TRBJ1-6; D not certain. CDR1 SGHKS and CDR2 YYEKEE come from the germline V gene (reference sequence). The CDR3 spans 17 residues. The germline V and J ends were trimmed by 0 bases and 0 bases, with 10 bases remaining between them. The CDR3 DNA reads TGTGCCAGCAGCTTGGACACGTGGAGCTCCTATAATTCACCCCTCCACTTT. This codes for CASSLDTWSSYNSPLHF.